This T cell receptor beta chain comes out of a study of cytomegalovirus exposure and HLA in healthy donors. Findings of the study overall: An assumption of roughly uniform sequencing depth across donors underlay the presence/absence analyses.

Comment on this clone: Its antigen is currently unknown.

Germline V gene data show CDR1 as SQVTM and CDR2 as ANQGSEA. Losses at the gene ends were 4 bases for V and 4 bases for J; bases not matched to a gene: 6. The CDR3 sequence is 15 residues long. Researchers ran the PCR with 60 Vbeta and 13 Jbeta primers. Generated by immunoSEQ multiplex PCR, the TCRdb table keeps only in-frame clones and is missing some. Among 100,000 to 150,000 clones listed, over 70% were seen once. Specimen: PBMCs. The chain joins TRBV29-1 to TRBJ1-4; TRBD1 agrees at 10 bases. The clonotype was recovered from a woman younger than 30 in good health and CMV-seronegative. This chain's CDR3 is CSVGGTGDINEKLFF. CDR3 coding DNA: TGCAGCGTTGGGGGGACAGGGGACATTAATGAAAAACTGTTTTTT.